Listed here are 24 T cell receptor beta chains from one sample, sequenced in a study of T cell changes during pregnancy in multiple sclerosis (dated by TCRdb to about 2019). The library was made by the immunoSEQ multiplex PCR assay. TCRdb's version of the immuneACCESS table is confined to in-frame rearrangements and falls short of the full clone set. An unresolved V gene accounts for under half of the shortfall where checked; the remainder is of unknown origin. The sample data list some 100,000 clones, and roughly 90% of these were observed just once. Less than 2% of the sample lies in the top ten. Here the sequenced sample was peripheral blood, taken after pregnancy. The origin of the receptors is a female donor with multiple sclerosis, enrolled in a pregnancy study.

The chain uses TRBV5-5 and TRBJ2-4, with TRBD1 as a possible D gene (5 bases). Germline V gene sequence: CDR1 SGHKS, CDR2 YYEKEE (reference sequence). Trimming removed 3 bases from V and 5 bases from J, with 18 bases in between. The CDR3 is 16 residues long. CDR3 in DNA: TGTGCCAGCAGCTCCGAAGTCCAGGGATGGGAAAACATTCAGTACTTC. It specifies CASSSEVQGWENIQYF.

This chain links TRBV6-5 with TRBJ2-7, with D possibly TRBD2 on 5 matching bases. V was pared by 5 bases and J by 2 bases, with 13 bases between. This CDR3 is built from 14 residues. Germline CDR1 reads MNHEY; CDR2 reads SVGAGI. The CDR3 region has the DNA TGTGCCAGCAGTGACAATACTAGGGCCTACGAGCAGTACTTC. This sequence encodes CASSDNTRAYEQYF.

The rearrangement joins TRBV9 to TRBJ2-5; D gene ambiguous. This CDR3 has 13 residues. Germline CDR1 and CDR2: SGDLS and YYNGEE. Trimming took 0 bases from V and 1 from J, leaving 4 bases between them. CDR3 sequence (DNA): TGTGCCAGCAGCGTAGACACCCAAGAGACCCAGTACTTC. Translating gives CASSVDTQETQYF.

V gene TRBV6-4 combines with J gene TRBJ2-3; TRBD2 matches 9 bases. V gave up 0 bases and J gave up 3 bases; unmatched junction bases: 7. CDR1 and CDR2 from the germline V gene are MRHNA and SNTAGT. This CDR3 is built from 17 residues. CDR3 sequence reads: CASSDSGGGVGTDTQYF. DNA for the CDR3: TGTGCCAGCAGTGACTCTGGCGGGGGGGTAGGAACAGATACGCAGTATTTT.

This chain connects TRBV6-4 to TRBJ2-7; maybe TRBD1 (7 bases). V lost 5 bases, J lost 3 bases, and 17 bases lay in between. Germline assignment: CDR1 MRHNA and CDR2 SNTAGT. The CDR3 loop spans 15 amino acids. In nucleotides, the CDR3 is TGTGCCAGCAGTTCTCAGGCAGGGGGGAACTACGAGCAGTACTTC. This sequence encodes CASSSQAGGNYEQYF.

The gene calls are TRBV4-3 and TRBJ1-2; tentatively, D is TRBD1 (5 bases). This CDR3 has 15 amino acids. Per germline, CDR1 LGHNA and CDR2 YSLEER. Trimming stripped 0 bases from V and 4 bases from J, with 12 bases between. CDR3 bases: TGCGCCAGCAGCCAAGAATTTCAGGGAAGCTATGGCTACACCTTC. Translating gives CASSQEFQGSYGYTF.

The chain is built from TRBV27 and TRBJ1-2, with 9 bases identical to TRBD1. Germline assignment: CDR1 MNHEY and CDR2 SMNVEV (reference sequence). V lost 10 bases and J lost 0; bases outside the gene matches: 3. The CDR3 covers 13 residues. The CDR3 spells CATRTGANYGYTF. The CDR3 DNA reads as TGTGCCACCAGGACAGGGGCTAACTATGGCTACACCTTC.

V is TRBV28 and J is TRBJ2-7, with 9 positions matching TRBD1. The CDR3 is 14 residues long. The trim removed 6 bases at V and 5 bases at J, leaving 8 bases unmatched. The germline V gene has CDR1 MDHEN and CDR2 SYDVKM. CDR3 region: CASRTGGQGNEQYF. In DNA, the CDR3 is TGTGCCAGCAGGACGGGGGGACAGGGTAACGAGCAGTACTTC.

The chain joins TRBV30 to TRBJ1-1; D uncertain. V lost 0 bases to trimming and J lost 6 bases, with 8 bases between them. CDR1 is GTSNPN, CDR2 SVGIG, per germline (reference sequence). The CDR3 consists of 12 residues. The CDR3 nucleotides read TGTGCCTGGAGTGTACCGGGGTCTGAAGCTTTCTTT. The encoded protein is CAWSVPGSEAFF. Drawing the rest from reference TRBV30 and TRBJ1-1, the complete variable domain is SQTIHQWPATLVQPVGSPLSLECTVEGTSNPNLYWYRQAAGRGLQLLFYSVGIGQISSEVPQNLSASRPQDRQFILSSKKLLLSDSGFYLCAWSVPGSEAFFGQGTRLTVV.

The chain combines TRBV4-1 with TRBJ2-1, with TRBD1 matching over 9 bases. Germline V CDR1 and CDR2: MGHRA, YSYEKL. The CDR3 covers 17 residues. J gave up 0 bases and V 2 bases, and 5 bases lay outside the gene matches. The CDR3 DNA is TGCGCCAGCAGCCAATTGGCGGGACAGGGCTCCTACAATGAGCAGTTCTTC. It encodes CASSQLAGQGSYNEQFF.

The chain links TRBV2 to TRBJ2-1, with D maybe TRBD2 (5 bases). The CDR3 sequence is 14 residues long. The germline V gene encodes CDR1 SNHLY and CDR2 FYNNEI. Trimming stripped 8 bases from V and 4 bases from J, with 15 bases between. CDR3 region: CASGIAILYNEQFF. The DNA of the CDR3 is TGTGCCAGCGGGATAGCGATCCTTTACAATGAGCAGTTCTTC. The variable domain in full, completed from reference TRBV2 and TRBJ2-1, reads EPEVTQTPSHQVTQMGQEVILRCVPISNHLYFYWYRQILGQKVEFLVSFYNNEISEKSEIFDDQFSVERPDGSNFTLKIRSTKLEDSAMYFCASGIAILYNEQFFGPGTRLTVL.

This chain uses TRBV29-1 with TRBJ2-3; 10 bases agree with TRBD1. V gave up 8 bases and J gave up 4 bases; unmatched junction bases: 9. This CDR3 is 14 amino acids long. CDR1 SQVTM and CDR2 ANQGSEA come from the germline V gene. The CDR3 DNA reads as TGCAGCTATCCCGGGACAGGGGTGTCAGATACGCAGTATTTT. This encodes CSYPGTGVSDTQYF.

The J gene is TRBJ1-1, the V gene TRBV6-1; 7 bases align to TRBD1. J was trimmed by 1 base and V by 6 bases; bases with no gene match: 5. This CDR3 spans 14 amino acids. Germline-derived CDR1 and CDR2 are MNHNS and SASEGT. The CDR3 bases are TGTGCCAGCAGCCGGACAGGTTCGAACACTGAAGCTTTCTTT. Its translation is CASSRTGSNTEAFF.

Remarks on this clone: A junction boundary mismatches the germline segment, possibly from a read error. The rearrangement joins TRBV2 to TRBJ2-7, with 7 bases that match TRBD2. Germline lookup yields CDR1 SNHLY and CDR2 FYNNEI. This CDR3 comprises 14 residues. The CDR3 sequence is CASGEGRASYEQYF. The CDR3 bases are TGTGCCAGCGGTGAGGGGAGGGCATCCTACGAGCAGTACTTC.

The chain uses TRBV5-1 and TRBJ2-5, with D hard to call. The V gene's germline CDR1 is SGHRS and CDR2 YFSETQ. V lost 2 bases and J 0 bases, leaving 5 bases between the germline ends. The CDR3 is 13 amino acids. CDR3 sequence reads: CASSLTDQETQYF. CDR3 sequence (DNA): TGCGCCAGCAGCTTAACTGACCAAGAGACCCAGTACTTC.

The rearrangement joins TRBV25-1 to TRBJ2-6, with 11 bases fitting TRBD1. Looked up from germline, CDR1 is MGHDK and CDR2 is SYGVNS. The CDR3 is 17 residues long. With 6 bases clipped from V and 0 bases from J, the junction kept 4 bases outside the gene matches. CDR3 sequence (DNA): TGTGCCAGCAGAGGGACAGGGGGGAACTCTGGGGCCAACGTCCTGACTTTC. Translating it yields CASRGTGGNSGANVLTF.

The V call is TRBV28, the J call TRBJ2-7; the match to TRBD2 covers 7 bases. Germline V gene sequence: CDR1 MDHEN, CDR2 SYDVKM. The CDR3 consists of 14 residues. After removal of 7 bases from V and 0 bases from J, the junction contained 6 bases not matched to a gene. CDR3 region: CASIQRGRSYEQYF. In DNA form, the CDR3 reads TGTGCCAGCATCCAGCGGGGCCGCTCCTACGAGCAGTACTTC.

The V and J genes are TRBV2 and TRBJ2-3; maybe TRBD2 (6 bases). Trimming shortened V by 2 bases and J by 2 bases, and 14 bases separated the two germline ends. Germline CDR1 and CDR2: SNHLY and FYNNEI. The CDR3 covers 16 residues. CDR3 amino acids: CASSERAGGDTDTQYF. CDR3 in DNA: TGTGCCAGCAGTGAAAGGGCCGGCGGGGACACAGATACGCAGTATTTT.

The rearrangement uses TRBV19 and TRBJ2-7, with 7 bases fitting TRBD1. In germline, CDR1 is LNHDA, CDR2 SQIVND (reference sequence). There are 15 residues in the CDR3. V dropped 1 base and J dropped 4; count of bases not matched to a gene: 7. In nucleotides, the CDR3 is TGTGCCAGTAGTATAGCCGGGACAGCTTCTTACGAGCAGTACTTC. Amino acids: CASSIAGTASYEQYF.

The chain has TRBV28 and TRBJ1-2; TRBD1 matches 7 bases. The CDR3 has 14 residues. The junction had 9 bases not matched to a gene; V was cut back by 5 bases and J by 6 bases. The germline gives CDR1 MDHEN, CDR2 SYDVKM. Here the CDR3 DNA reads TGTGCCAGCAGTATACAGGGGCGCCCCGATGGCTACACCTTC. Its protein product is CASSIQGRPDGYTF.

The chain links TRBV30 to TRBJ2-1; no clear D. Germline V CDR1 and CDR2: GTSNPN, SVGIG (reference sequence). CDR3 length: 13 amino acids. V gave up 0 bases and J gave up 4 bases, with 7 bases separating them. CDR3 residues: CAWSVNVYNEQFF. In DNA form, the CDR3 reads TGTGCCTGGAGTGTAAATGTATACAATGAGCAGTTCTTC.

The rearrangement uses TRBV6-5 and TRBJ2-2, with 8 nucleotides matching TRBD1. The CDR3 sequence is 15 residues long. The germline CDR1 and CDR2 sequences are MNHEY and SVGAGI. V was clipped by 2 bases and J by 6 bases; unmatched bases: 5. As DNA, the CDR3 is TGTGCCAGCAGTTACGGACAGGGCTTCGCCGGGGAGCTGTTTTTT. Residues: CASSYGQGFAGELFF.

The J gene is TRBJ2-1, the V gene TRBV11-3; the D is unclear. The ends were cut back, 0 bases at V and 10 bases at J, with 7 bases in the middle. The CDR3 is 12 residues long. CDR1 is SGHNT, CDR2 YENEEA, per germline. The CDR3 sequence is CASSLDSREQFF. The CDR3, as DNA: TGTGCCAGCAGCTTAGATTCACGGGAGCAGTTCTTC.

The chain employs TRBV27 and TRBJ2-7, with 9 bases identical to TRBD1. J was trimmed by 6 bases and V by 6 bases; bases with no gene match: 15. Germline CDR1 is MNHEY and CDR2 is SMNVEV (reference sequence). The CDR3 consists of 16 residues. CDR3 sequence (DNA): TGTGCCAGCAGGCCACCGACGGGGACAGGGAGGTTCGAGCAGTACTTC. As protein: CASRPPTGTGRFEQYF.